This T cell receptor beta chain was observed in a study of T cell responses to AZD1222 COVID-19 vaccine. This clone was seen only once. The antigen is unknown. J was trimmed by 6 bases and V by 4 bases; bases with no gene match: 2. Germline V gene data show CDR1 as SQVTM and CDR2 as ANQGSEA. The CDR3 length is 14 residues. Study-level results: CD4 TCRs associated with vaccination spanned spike, dominating at 160-218 and 743-854. Baseline serostatus was positive in only 5 to 7 AZD1222 recipients. Spike-specific TCR breadth and depth were elevated following two AZD1222 doses. Females made up more of the donors, who were largely white British, and clonal diversity may have come out too low.

Method: immunoSEQ multiplex PCR; TCRdb's copy keeps in-frame clones and lacks some. This table has 150,000 to 200,000 clones, approximately 90% appearing once. This rearrangement joins TRBV29-1 to TRBJ2-1; 14 positions agree with TRBD2. The sequencing used peripheral blood, collected 28 days after the second AZD1222 dose. The TCR sequence derives from an adult who received the AZD1222 COVID-19 vaccine. Written as DNA, the CDR3 is TGCAGCGTTGTCGGGACTAGCGGGAGCAATGAGCAGTTCTTC. This encodes CSVVGTSGSNEQFF.